Each of the 23 T cell receptor beta chains below was sequenced from the same sample in a study of blood T cell repertoires in COVID-19. Produced via immunoSEQ multiplex PCR; TCRdb's table is partial and in-frame only. The data show 250,000 to 300,000 clones, around 92% seen once. The sample comprised PBMCs or T cells enriched from blood (not recorded which). The receptor source for this set is a woman in her 50s who had been exposed to COVID-19.

The chain couples TRBV28 to TRBJ1-1; D call uncertain. Trimming pared 5 bases from V and 5 bases from J, leaving 15 bases between. The CDR3 contains 14 residues. CDR1 and CDR2 (germline): MDHEN, SYDVKM. As DNA, the CDR3 is TGTGCCAGCAGTCCATCGCGGTATATTACTGAAGCTTTCTTT. Protein sequence: CASSPSRYITEAFF.

The gene calls are TRBV6-1 and TRBJ2-4, with TRBD1 as a possible D gene (5 bases). The CDR3 contains 13 residues. V was cut by 0 bases and J by 11 bases, with 11 bases left in between. Germline CDR1 and CDR2: MNHNS and SASEGT. This CDR3 is CASSEAGRRLQYF. DNA for the CDR3: TGTGCCAGCAGTGAAGCGGGGCGGAGACTTCAGTACTTC.

The chain uses TRBV19 and TRBJ2-2; a possible D gene is TRBD2 (5 bases). The CDR3 is 13 amino acids. The germline CDR1 and CDR2 sequences are LNHDA and SQIVND (reference sequence). V was trimmed by 5 bases and J by 5 bases, leaving 9 bases between them. CDR3 region: CASSVWRTGELFF. CDR3 bases: TGTGCCAGTAGTGTGTGGAGGACCGGGGAGCTGTTTTTT.

This chain connects TRBV28 to TRBJ1-1; D gene ambiguous. Trimming cost V 5 bases and J 7 bases, with 23 bases left between them. Per germline, CDR1 MDHEN and CDR2 SYDVKM. The CDR3 has 16 amino acids. For the CDR3, the DNA is TGTGCCAGCAGTCTATTTTCCGGGAATCCCCTCCTTGAAGCTTTCTTT. Its protein is CASSLFSGNPLLEAFF.

This clone was detected only once. The chain has TRBV25-1 and TRBJ1-1; D gene ambiguous. CDR3 length: 16 residues. The ends were cut back, 3 bases at V and 1 base at J, with 15 bases in the middle. Germline lookup yields CDR1 MGHDK and CDR2 SYGVNS. The CDR3 loop is CASSEYVIAGNTEAFF. DNA of the CDR3: TGTGCCAGCAGTGAGTACGTAATTGCAGGGAACACTGAAGCTTTCTTT.

This clone was seen only a few times. The chain employs TRBV9 and TRBJ2-5; D gene ambiguous. Trimming removed 4 bases from V and 1 base from J, with 11 bases in between. The CDR3 totals 14 residues. Germline CDR1 SGDLS, CDR2 YYNGEE. CDR3 DNA: TGTGCCAGCAGCCCCAGACTTCGCCAAGAGACCCAGTACTTC. This sequence encodes CASSPRLRQETQYF. Looking up the rest from reference TRBV9 and TRBJ2-5 gives the full variable domain: DSGVTQTPKHLITATGQRVTLRCSPRSGDLSVYWYQQSLDQGLQFLIQYYNGEERAKGNILERFSAQQFPDLHSELNLSSLELGDSALYFCASSPRLRQETQYFGPGTRLLVL.

The chain couples TRBV27 to TRBJ1-2, with unresolved D. Trimming shortened V by 3 bases and J by 7 bases, and 12 bases separated the two germline ends. Germline V gene data show CDR1 as MNHEY and CDR2 as SMNVEV (reference sequence). This CDR3 has 13 residues. The CDR3 DNA is TGTGCCAGCAGTTTGAACGGGGTGGGTGGCTACACCTTC. Translating gives CASSLNGVGGYTF.

The chain has TRBV28 and TRBJ1-1; 8 bases agree with TRBD1. The CDR3 length is 15 residues. Trimming at V came to 5 bases and at J to 0 bases, leaving 5 bases not matched to a gene. Germline values: CDR1 MDHEN, CDR2 SYDVKM. CDR3 sequence: CASSQPGGMNTEAFF. In DNA, the CDR3 is TGTGCCAGCAGTCAGCCAGGGGGCATGAACACTGAAGCTTTCTTT.

V is TRBV25-1 and J is TRBJ2-2, with a weak D call TRBD1 (5 bases). The CDR3 covers 14 residues. CDR1 is MGHDK and CDR2 is SYGVNS in the germline V gene. V was clipped by 7 bases and J by 1 base, with 10 bases between them. The CDR3 protein is CASISQENTGELFF. The CDR3 DNA reads TGTGCCAGCATCTCACAGGAGAACACCGGGGAGCTGTTTTTT.

The chain employs TRBV19 and TRBJ1-5; TRBD1 matches 7 bases. The J segment lost 1 base and the V segment lost 6 bases, leaving 6 bases of the junction unmatched. This CDR3 has 15 residues. CDR1 LNHDA and CDR2 SQIVND come from the germline V gene (reference sequence). The CDR3 region is CASSHETGSNQPQHF. The DNA for the CDR3 is TGTGCCAGTAGCCACGAGACAGGGAGCAATCAGCCCCAGCATTTT.

This chain uses TRBV28 with TRBJ2-5, with 10 bases fitting TRBD1. The length of the CDR3 is 14 residues. V lost 6 bases, J lost 1 base, and 2 bases stayed unmatched. Per germline, CDR1 MDHEN and CDR2 SYDVKM. The CDR3 loop reads CASRTGGFQETQYF. The DNA of the CDR3 is TGTGCCAGCAGGACAGGGGGCTTCCAAGAGACCCAGTACTTC. Full variable domain (missing parts from reference TRBV28 and TRBJ2-5): DVKVTQSSRYLVKRTGEKVFLECVQDMDHENMFWYRQDPGLGLRLIYFSYDVKMKEKGDIPEGYSVSREKKERFSLILESASTNQTSMYLCASRTGGFQETQYFGPGTRLLVL.

The gene calls are TRBV5-4 and TRBJ2-3; a possible D gene is TRBD2 (5 bases). CDR3 length: 14 amino acids. Between the trimmed V and J ends, which lost 6 bases and 2 bases, there was a span of 13 bases. Germline V gene lookup returns CDR1 SGHNT and CDR2 YYREEE (reference sequence). The CDR3 DNA reads as TGTGCCAGCACCCAACCAGCGGACACAGATACGCAGTATTTT. Its translation is CASTQPADTDTQYF.

CDR3 nucleotides: TGTGCCAGCTCACCCCCCGCAGGGAAGACTGAAGCTTTCTTT. This encodes CASSPPAGKTEAFF. This chain uses TRBV18 with TRBJ1-1; D may be TRBD1 (5 bases). This CDR3 is 14 amino acids long. CDR1 and CDR2 from the germline V gene are KGHSH and LQKENI. Trimming took 3 bases from V and 5 from J, leaving 13 bases between them.

The rearrangement uses TRBV5-4 and TRBJ2-5; 8 bases fit TRBD1. The germline CDR1 and CDR2 sequences are SGHNT and YYREEE (reference sequence). The V and J ends lost 1 base and 5 bases, in that order; junction bases with no gene match: 7. This CDR3 is 15 amino acids long. The CDR3 bases are TGTGCCAGCAGCTTGCCCGGGACAGGCCTCGAGACCCAGTACTTC. It specifies CASSLPGTGLETQYF.

The chain couples TRBV6-4 to TRBJ1-2, with D possibly being TRBD1 (5 bases). Trimming took off 2 bases at V and 6 bases at J, with 10 bases between the two ends. This CDR3 region has 13 residues. CDR1 and CDR2 (germline): MRHNA, SNTAGT. The CDR3 loop is CASSDGAGDGYTF. DNA of the CDR3: TGTGCCAGCAGTGACGGGGCAGGAGATGGCTACACCTTC.

The sample holds a few counts of this clone. The chain carries TRBV2 and TRBJ2-7; 7 nucleotides align to TRBD1. The CDR3 length is 14 residues. Unmatched junction bases numbered 5, after V lost 4 bases and J lost 2 bases. Germline CDR1 SNHLY, CDR2 FYNNEI. CDR3 in amino acids: CASSVGGTTYEQYF. The CDR3 region has the DNA TGTGCCAGCAGTGTAGGGGGCACCACCTACGAGCAGTACTTC.

The chain uses TRBV7-9 and TRBJ1-1; 9 bases map to TRBD1. V dropped 4 bases and J dropped 0; count of bases not matched to a gene: 6. The germline CDR1 and CDR2 sequences are SEHNR and FQNEAQ (reference sequence). The CDR3 consists of 16 residues. The CDR3 here is CASSSTGGAMNTEAFF. CDR3 coding DNA: TGTGCCAGCAGCTCGACAGGGGGTGCGATGAACACTGAAGCTTTCTTT.

The CDR3 region is CASSLRGASPLHF. CDR3 coding DNA: TGCGCCAGCAGCTTGCGGGGTGCTTCACCCCTCCACTTT. This chain links TRBV5-1 with TRBJ1-6; D is uncertain. CDR3 length equals 13 residues. Germline lookup yields CDR1 SGHRS and CDR2 YFSETQ. V lost 1 base to trimming and J lost 9 bases, with 8 bases between them.

The genes are TRBV28 and TRBJ1-5; D possibly corresponds to TRBD1 (6 bases). Trimming took off 5 bases at V and 4 bases at J, with 9 bases between the two ends. Germline assignment: CDR1 MDHEN and CDR2 SYDVKM. This CDR3 is 13 amino acids long. The CDR3: CASSPDRNQPQHF. The CDR3 DNA follows: TGTGCCAGCAGTCCCGACAGGAATCAGCCCCAGCATTTT.

The V and J genes are TRBV25-1 and TRBJ2-5; the D gene is possibly TRBD1 (6 bases). The germline V gene has CDR1 MGHDK and CDR2 SYGVNS. CDR3 length equals 14 residues. The V end was cut by 5 bases, the J end by 5 bases, with 15 bases between. CDR3 nucleotides: TGTGCCAGCAGTTTGTTAGTTGGGGGCGAGACCCAGTACTTC. Amino acids: CASSLLVGGETQYF.

The genes are TRBV7-2 and TRBJ1-5; D is undetermined. The CDR3 spans 12 residues. Trimming shortened V by 3 bases and J by 5 bases, and 5 bases separated the two germline ends. Germline CDR1 SGHTA, CDR2 FQGNSA. The DNA of the CDR3 is TGTGCCAGCAGCTTTGGAGATCAGCCCCAGCATTTT. This gives the protein CASSFGDQPQHF.

The rearrangement uses TRBV6-1 and TRBJ1-2, with D perhaps TRBD1 (5 bases). This CDR3 is built from 15 residues. The germline V gene encodes CDR1 MNHNS and CDR2 SASEGT. Between the trimmed V and J ends, which lost 0 bases and 6 bases, there was a span of 14 bases. CDR3 sequence: CASSEAVQGGHGYTF. CDR3 bases: TGTGCCAGCAGTGAAGCGGTTCAGGGTGGGCATGGCTACACCTTC.

The chain joins TRBV5-1 to TRBJ1-6, with 9 bases aligning to TRBD1. This CDR3 comprises 17 residues. Germline V CDR1 and CDR2: SGHRS, YFSETQ. Trimming cost V 0 bases and J 8 bases; bases outside gene matches: 9. DNA of the CDR3: TGCGCCAGCAGCTTGGTGACAGGGGGATTTTTTGATTCACCCCTCCACTTT. Protein product: CASSLVTGGFFDSPLHF.